This entry lists 15 T cell receptor beta chains sequenced from one sample in a study of a mutant IDH1 vaccine in newly diagnosed glioma (dated by TCRdb to 2020 to 2022). For these receptors, no antigen is known. Read against the paper, the sample's time point label means: week 5, during vaccination. Each vaccine dose, consisting of 300 ug of a 20-mer mutant IDH1 peptide in Montanide, was administered subcutaneously with topical imiquimod. Library method: the immunoSEQ multiplex PCR assay. What TCRdb holds here is the immuneACCESS table cut down to in-frame rearrangements. Part of the clones is not present; checked against another copy, under half of the missing clones reflect an unresolved V gene, and the others are unexplained. The sample table contains some 37,000 clones; only one count was recorded for approximately 80% of them. The leading ten clones occupy more than 5% of the sample. The sample was PBMCs, taken from a glioma patient whose treatment included an IDH1 peptide vaccine. These TCRs come from a man in his forties or fifties with glioma.

The V gene is TRBV2, the J gene TRBJ1-5; tentatively, D is TRBD1 (5 bases). Trimming cost V 10 bases and J 15 bases, with 25 bases left between them. CDR1 and CDR2 from the germline V gene are SNHLY and FYNNEI. The CDR3 spans 13 residues. The CDR3, as DNA: TGTGCCACCAATTTCTTGCCCGGGACTCCTTGGCATTTT. Protein product: CATNFLPGTPWHF.

For the CDR3, the DNA is TGTGCCAGCAGCTTCAGGAGGGGTGCAGATACGCAGTATTTT. Encoded protein: CASSFRRGADTQYF. The chain carries TRBV5-4 and TRBJ2-3; a weak D match, TRBD2 (6 bases). Looked up from germline, CDR1 is SGHNT and CDR2 is YYREEE (reference sequence). The V and J ends lost 2 bases and 4 bases respectively, with 11 bases between them. This CDR3 spans 14 amino acids.

This clone occurred a few times. The V call is TRBV4-2, the J call TRBJ1-1, with D possibly being TRBD1 (5 bases). CDR1 is LGHNA and CDR2 is YNFKEQ in the germline V gene. The V and J ends lost 1 base and 3 bases respectively, with 12 bases between them. The CDR3 runs to 15 residues. For the CDR3, the DNA is TGTGCCAGCAGCCAAGGCGCCAGGGTGGACACTGAAGCTTTCTTT. As protein: CASSQGARVDTEAFF.

This clone was seen once. V usage is TRBV6-5 and J usage is TRBJ2-2; tentatively, D is TRBD1 (6 bases). V was clipped by 4 bases and J by 0 bases, with 12 bases between them. There are 16 residues in the CDR3. Germline V gives CDR1 MNHEY, CDR2 SVGAGI. The CDR3 DNA sequence: TGTGCCAGCAGTTCGAACAGGGCCACGAACACCGGGGAGCTGTTTTTT. Translating gives CASSSNRATNTGELFF.

This rearrangement joins TRBV19 to TRBJ2-7; 8 bases match TRBD1. CDR3 length: 15 residues. In germline, CDR1 is LNHDA, CDR2 SQIVND (reference sequence). Trimming took 4 bases from V and 4 from J; bases not matched to a gene: 9. For the CDR3, the DNA is TGTGCCAGTAGTAGATCCGGGACAGGCAATTACGAGCAGTACTTC. Translation gives CASSRSGTGNYEQYF.

This chain connects TRBV15 to TRBJ2-3; 7 nucleotides agree with TRBD1. The CDR3 totals 17 residues. Looked up from germline, CDR1 is LNHNV and CDR2 is YYDKDF (reference sequence). V lost 3 bases, J lost 9 bases, and 18 bases stayed unmatched. DNA of the CDR3: TGTGCCACCAGCAGCCTACAGGGGACGCAAGGTTCTTCCACGCAGTATTTT. Its protein product is CATSSLQGTQGSSTQYF.

This chain joins TRBV5-1 and TRBJ2-2; TRBD2 matches 12 bases. CDR3 length: 17 amino acids. The V gene's germline CDR1 is SGHRS and CDR2 YFSETQ. The V gene end was trimmed by 2 bases and the J gene end by 2 bases; junction bases not matched to a gene: 4. CDR3 loop: CASSFTSGGYNTGELFF. CDR3 nucleotide sequence: TGCGCCAGCAGCTTTACTAGCGGGGGGTATAACACCGGGGAGCTGTTTTTT.

The chain has TRBV5-6 and TRBJ2-3; D unclear. This CDR3 has 12 residues. Germline V gene data show CDR1 as SGHDT and CDR2 as YYEEEE. V gave up 4 bases and J gave up 1 base, with 4 bases separating them. CDR3 region: CASSPGTDTQYF. The CDR3, as DNA: TGTGCCAGCAGCCCAGGCACAGATACGCAGTATTTT. The full variable domain, with the rest looked up from reference TRBV5-6 and TRBJ2-3, is DAGVTQSPTHLIKTRGQQVTLRCSPKSGHDTVSWYQQALGQGPQFIFQYYEEEERQRGNFPDRFSGHQFPNYSSELNVNALLLGDSALYLCASSPGTDTQYFGPGTRLTVL.

This chain joins TRBV15 and TRBJ1-3, with D uncertain. The CDR3 length is 14 residues. Trimming took off 1 base at V and 2 bases at J, with 6 bases between the two ends. The germline V gene has CDR1 LNHNV and CDR2 YYDKDF (reference sequence). The CDR3: CATSRGGTGNTIYF. The CDR3 DNA is TGTGCCACCAGCAGAGGTGGTACTGGAAACACCATATATTTT. The complete variable domain, with remaining parts taken from reference TRBV15 and TRBJ1-3, reads DAMVIQNPRYQVTQFGKPVTLSCSQTLNHNVMYWYQQKSSQAPKLLFHYYDKDFNNEADTPDNFQSRRPNTSFCFLDIRSPGLGDTAMYLCATSRGGTGNTIYFGEGSWLTVV.

V gene TRBV5-1 combines with J gene TRBJ2-7; TRBD2 matches 13 bases. CDR1 and CDR2 (germline): SGHRS, YFSETQ. The V and J ends lost 4 bases and 0 bases, in that order; junction bases with no gene match: 7. This CDR3 comprises 17 residues. CDR3 in DNA: TGCGCCAGCAGCCTCGGACTAGCGGGGGTCTACTCCTACGAGCAGTACTTC. It specifies CASSLGLAGVYSYEQYF.

A single count supports this clone. V and J are TRBV6-6 and TRBJ2-5; TRBD2 matches 10 bases. V gave up 5 bases and J gave up 7 bases; unmatched junction bases: 10. Germline V lookup: CDR1 MNHNY, CDR2 SVGAGI (reference sequence). The CDR3 consists of 15 residues. The CDR3 here is CASSALSASGGTQYF. In DNA, the CDR3 is TGTGCCAGCAGTGCCCTCTCGGCTAGCGGGGGGACCCAGTACTTC.

The rearrangement joins TRBV27 to TRBJ1-5; 7 bases fit TRBD1. The germline V gene encodes CDR1 MNHEY and CDR2 SMNVEV (reference sequence). Losses at the gene ends were 9 bases for V and 4 bases for J; bases not matched to a gene: 9. The CDR3 covers 14 residues. The CDR3, as DNA: TGTGCCAGTGGAGGGGGGGACAGAAATCAGCCCCAGCATTTT. Its protein is CASGGGDRNQPQHF.

J is TRBJ2-2 and V is TRBV7-9, with 12 bases identical to TRBD2. The CDR3 is made up of 16 amino acids. Germline V gene data show CDR1 as SEHNR and CDR2 as FQNEAQ (reference sequence). After removal of 5 bases from V and 6 bases from J, the junction contained 7 bases not matched to a gene. CDR3 in DNA: TGTGCCAGCAGCCCTACCCGGACTAGCGGGGCCGGGGAGCTGTTTTTT. Its protein product is CASSPTRTSGAGELFF.

J is TRBJ1-1 and V is TRBV25-1; 8 nucleotides agree with TRBD1. The junction had 7 bases not matched to a gene; V was cut back by 6 bases and J by 1 base. CDR1 is MGHDK, CDR2 SYGVNS, per germline. The CDR3 length is 15 residues. DNA of the CDR3: TGTGCCAGCAGGGGACGAGGGACAGGGAACACTGAAGCTTTCTTT. Residues: CASRGRGTGNTEAFF. Looking up the rest from reference TRBV25-1 and TRBJ1-1 gives the full variable domain: EADIYQTPRYLVIGTGKKITLECSQTMGHDKMYWYQQDPGMELHLIHYSYGVNSTEKGDLSSESTVSRIRTEHFPLTLESARPSHTSQYLCASRGRGTGNTEAFFGQGTRLTVV.

The chain recombines TRBV2 with TRBJ1-6; D is unclear. CDR1 SNHLY and CDR2 FYNNEI come from the germline V gene. V lost 3 bases to trimming and J lost 5 bases, with 11 bases between them. The CDR3 is made up of 15 amino acids. The CDR3 DNA follows: TGTGCCAGCAGTGATAGCGGACTTAATAATTCACCCCTCCACTTT. It specifies CASSDSGLNNSPLHF.